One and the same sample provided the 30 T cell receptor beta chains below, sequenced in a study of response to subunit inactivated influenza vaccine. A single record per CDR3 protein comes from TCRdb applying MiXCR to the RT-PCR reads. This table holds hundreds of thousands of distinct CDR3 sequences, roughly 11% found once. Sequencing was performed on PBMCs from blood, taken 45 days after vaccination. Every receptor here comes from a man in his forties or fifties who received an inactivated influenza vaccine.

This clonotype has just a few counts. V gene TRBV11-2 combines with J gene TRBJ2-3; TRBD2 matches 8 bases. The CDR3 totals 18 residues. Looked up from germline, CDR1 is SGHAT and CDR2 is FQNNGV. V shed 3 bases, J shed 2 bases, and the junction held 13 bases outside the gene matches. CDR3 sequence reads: CASSLRDQRGPFTDTQYF. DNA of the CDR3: TGTGCCAGCAGCTTGAGGGACCAGCGGGGGCCCTTCACAGATACGCAGTATTTT.

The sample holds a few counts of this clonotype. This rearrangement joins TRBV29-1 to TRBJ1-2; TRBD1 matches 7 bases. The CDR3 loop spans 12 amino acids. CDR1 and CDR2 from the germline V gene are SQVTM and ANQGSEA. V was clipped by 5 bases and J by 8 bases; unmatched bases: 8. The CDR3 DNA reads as TGCAGCGTTCTCCAAACAGGGGAGGGCTACACCTTC. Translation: CSVLQTGEGYTF.

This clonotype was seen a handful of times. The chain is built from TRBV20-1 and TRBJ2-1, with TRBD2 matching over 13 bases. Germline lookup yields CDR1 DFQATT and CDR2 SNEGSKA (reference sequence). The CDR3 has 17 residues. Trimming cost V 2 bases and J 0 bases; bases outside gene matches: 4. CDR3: CSARTGTSGTSYNEQFF. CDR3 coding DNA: TGCAGTGCTAGAACCGGGACTAGCGGGACCTCCTACAATGAGCAGTTCTTC.

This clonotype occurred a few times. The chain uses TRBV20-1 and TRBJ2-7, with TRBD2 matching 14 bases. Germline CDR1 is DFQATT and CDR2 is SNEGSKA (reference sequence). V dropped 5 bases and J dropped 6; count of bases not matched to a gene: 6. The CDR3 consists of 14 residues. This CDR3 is CSAYGLAGGREQYF. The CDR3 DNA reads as TGCAGTGCTTACGGACTAGCGGGAGGTCGCGAGCAGTACTTC.

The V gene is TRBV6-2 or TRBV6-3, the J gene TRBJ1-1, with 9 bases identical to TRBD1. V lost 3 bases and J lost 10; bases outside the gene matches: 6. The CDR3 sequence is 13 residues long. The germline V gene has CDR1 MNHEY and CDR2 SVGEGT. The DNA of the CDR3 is TGTGCCAGCAGTTATATAACAGGGGGCCCAGCTTTCTTT. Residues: CASSYITGGPAFF.

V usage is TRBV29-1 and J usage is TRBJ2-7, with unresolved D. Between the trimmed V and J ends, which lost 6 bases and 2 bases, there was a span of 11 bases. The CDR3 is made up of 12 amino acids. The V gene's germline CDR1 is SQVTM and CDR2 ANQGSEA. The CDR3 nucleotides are TGCAGCGTGGCCTTAGGACCCTACGAGCAGTACTTC. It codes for CSVALGPYEQYF.

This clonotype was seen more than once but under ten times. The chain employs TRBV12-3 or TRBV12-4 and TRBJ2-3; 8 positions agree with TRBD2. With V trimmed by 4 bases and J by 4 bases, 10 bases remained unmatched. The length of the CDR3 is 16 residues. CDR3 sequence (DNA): TGTGCCAGCAGTTCCGGACTAGCCTTAATGGCAGATACGCAGTATTTT. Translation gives CASSSGLALMADTQYF.

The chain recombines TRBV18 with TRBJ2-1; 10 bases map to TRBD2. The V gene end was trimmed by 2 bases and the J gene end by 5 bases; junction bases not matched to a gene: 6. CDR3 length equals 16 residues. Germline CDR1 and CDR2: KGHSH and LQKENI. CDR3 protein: CASSPRTSGAHNEQFF. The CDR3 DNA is TGTGCCAGCTCACCAAGAACTAGCGGGGCCCACAATGAGCAGTTCTTC.

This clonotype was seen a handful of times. DNA of the CDR3: TGTGCCAGCAGTTTAGCGCTAACAGGGCCCGGCACCGGGGAGCTGTTTTTT. Protein product: CASSLALTGPGTGELFF. The chain employs TRBV12-3 or TRBV12-4 and TRBJ2-2; the D gene is possibly TRBD1 (6 bases). CDR3 size: 17 residues. With 0 bases removed from V and 4 bases from J, the gap between germline ends came to 15 bases.

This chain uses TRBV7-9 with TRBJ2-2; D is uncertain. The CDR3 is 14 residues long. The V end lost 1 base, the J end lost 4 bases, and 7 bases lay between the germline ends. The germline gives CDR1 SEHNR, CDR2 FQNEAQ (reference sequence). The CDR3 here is CASSLVGFTGELFF. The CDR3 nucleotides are TGTGCCAGCAGCTTAGTCGGCTTCACCGGGGAGCTGTTTTTT.

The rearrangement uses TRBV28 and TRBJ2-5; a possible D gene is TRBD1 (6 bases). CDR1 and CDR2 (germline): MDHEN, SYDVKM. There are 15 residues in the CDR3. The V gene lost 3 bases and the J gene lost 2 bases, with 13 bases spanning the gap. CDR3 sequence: CASSLPDSNQETQYF. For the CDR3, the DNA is TGTGCCAGCAGTTTGCCGGACAGTAATCAAGAGACCCAGTACTTC.

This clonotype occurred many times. CDR3 sequence reads: CSARGGAYEQFF. CDR3 coding DNA: TGCAGTGCTAGAGGGGGGGCCTATGAGCAGTTCTTC. The chain combines TRBV20-1 with TRBJ2-1; D tentatively fits TRBD1 or TRBD2 (6 bases each). The CDR3 spans 12 residues. Trimming left V 1 base short and J 8 bases short, with 9 bases between. Germline values: CDR1 DFQATT, CDR2 SNEGSKA (reference sequence).

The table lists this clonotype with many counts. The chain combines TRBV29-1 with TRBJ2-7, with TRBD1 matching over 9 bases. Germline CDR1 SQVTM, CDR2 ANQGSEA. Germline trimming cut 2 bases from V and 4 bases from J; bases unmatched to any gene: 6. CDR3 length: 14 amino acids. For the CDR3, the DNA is TGCAGCGTTGAATCACAGGGGGCAGGTTACGAGCAGTACTTC. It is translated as CSVESQGAGYEQYF.

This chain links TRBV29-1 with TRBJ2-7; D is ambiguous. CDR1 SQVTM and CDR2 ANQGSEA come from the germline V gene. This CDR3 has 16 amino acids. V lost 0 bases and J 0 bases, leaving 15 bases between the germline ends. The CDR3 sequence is CSVEDLGQLNSYEQYF. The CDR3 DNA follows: TGCAGCGTTGAAGATCTCGGTCAGCTTAACTCCTACGAGCAGTACTTC.

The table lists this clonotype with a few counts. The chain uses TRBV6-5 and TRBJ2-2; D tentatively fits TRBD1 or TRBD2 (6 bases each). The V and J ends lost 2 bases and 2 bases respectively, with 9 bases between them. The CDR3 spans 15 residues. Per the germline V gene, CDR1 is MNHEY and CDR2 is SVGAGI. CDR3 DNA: TGTGCCAGCAGTTACGGGGGGCGAAACACCGGGGAGCTGTTTTTT. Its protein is CASSYGGRNTGELFF.

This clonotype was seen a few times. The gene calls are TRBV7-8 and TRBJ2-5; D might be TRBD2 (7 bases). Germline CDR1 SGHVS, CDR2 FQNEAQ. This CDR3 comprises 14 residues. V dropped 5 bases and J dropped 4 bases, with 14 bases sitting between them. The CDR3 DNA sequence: TGTGCCAGCAGCAGGGGGAGGGCAACAGAGACCCAGTACTTC. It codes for CASSRGRATETQYF.

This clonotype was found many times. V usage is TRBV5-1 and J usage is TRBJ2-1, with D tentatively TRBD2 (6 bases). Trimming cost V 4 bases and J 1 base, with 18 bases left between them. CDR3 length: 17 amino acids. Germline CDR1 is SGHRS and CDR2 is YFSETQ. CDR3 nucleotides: TGCGCCAGCAGCCACAAGCCGGGACTTAGATCCTACAATGAGCAGTTCTTC. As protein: CASSHKPGLRSYNEQFF.

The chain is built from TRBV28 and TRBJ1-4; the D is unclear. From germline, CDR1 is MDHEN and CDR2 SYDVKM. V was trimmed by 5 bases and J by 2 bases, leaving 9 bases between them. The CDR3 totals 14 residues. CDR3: CASSDYSTNEKLFF. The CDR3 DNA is TGTGCCAGCAGTGATTATTCTACTAATGAAAAACTGTTTTTT.

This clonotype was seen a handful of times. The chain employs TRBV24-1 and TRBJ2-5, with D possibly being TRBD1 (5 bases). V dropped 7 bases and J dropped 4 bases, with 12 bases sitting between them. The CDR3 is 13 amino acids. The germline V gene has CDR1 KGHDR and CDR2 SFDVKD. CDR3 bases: TGTGCCACCAGAGGGGCCAACGGAGAGACCCAGTACTTC. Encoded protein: CATRGANGETQYF.

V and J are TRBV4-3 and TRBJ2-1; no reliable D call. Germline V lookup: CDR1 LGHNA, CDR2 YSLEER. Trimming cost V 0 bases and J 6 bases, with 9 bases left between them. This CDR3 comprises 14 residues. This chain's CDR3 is CASSQDRASNEQFF. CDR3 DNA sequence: TGCGCCAGCAGCCAAGATCGGGCTAGCAATGAGCAGTTCTTC.

This CDR3 reads CASSLGTITDTQYF. The CDR3 bases are TGTGCCAGCAGCTTGGGGACTATCACAGATACGCAGTATTTT. The V and J genes are TRBV5-6 and TRBJ2-3, with D perhaps TRBD2 (6 bases). This CDR3 comprises 14 residues. CDR1 is SGHDT and CDR2 is YYEEEE in the germline V gene. V lost 0 bases and J 2 bases, leaving 7 bases between the germline ends.

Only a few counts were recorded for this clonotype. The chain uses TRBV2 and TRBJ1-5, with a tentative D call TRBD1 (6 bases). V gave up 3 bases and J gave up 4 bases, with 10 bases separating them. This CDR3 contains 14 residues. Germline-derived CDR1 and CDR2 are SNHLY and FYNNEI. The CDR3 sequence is CASSDRTENQPQHF. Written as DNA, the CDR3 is TGTGCCAGCAGTGATAGGACAGAGAATCAGCCCCAGCATTTT.

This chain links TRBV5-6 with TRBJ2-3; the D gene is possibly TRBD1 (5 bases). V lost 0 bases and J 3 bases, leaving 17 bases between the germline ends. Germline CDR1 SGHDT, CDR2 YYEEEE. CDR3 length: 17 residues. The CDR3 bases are TGTGCCAGCAGCTTGGGGTTTGTGGCAGGGAAGACAGATACGCAGTATTTT. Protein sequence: CASSLGFVAGKTDTQYF.

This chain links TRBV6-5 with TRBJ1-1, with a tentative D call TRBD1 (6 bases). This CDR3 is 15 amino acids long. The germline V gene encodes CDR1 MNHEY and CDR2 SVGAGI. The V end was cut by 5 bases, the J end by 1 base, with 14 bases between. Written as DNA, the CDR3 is TGTGCCAGCAGTACTTCTCGACAGGCGAACACTGAAGCTTTCTTT. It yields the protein CASSTSRQANTEAFF.

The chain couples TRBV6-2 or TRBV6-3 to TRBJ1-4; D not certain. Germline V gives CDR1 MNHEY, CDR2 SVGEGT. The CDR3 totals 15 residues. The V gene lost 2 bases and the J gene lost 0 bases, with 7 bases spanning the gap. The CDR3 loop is CASSYGISTNEKLFF. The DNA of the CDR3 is TGTGCCAGCAGTTACGGGATCTCAACTAATGAAAAACTGTTTTTT.

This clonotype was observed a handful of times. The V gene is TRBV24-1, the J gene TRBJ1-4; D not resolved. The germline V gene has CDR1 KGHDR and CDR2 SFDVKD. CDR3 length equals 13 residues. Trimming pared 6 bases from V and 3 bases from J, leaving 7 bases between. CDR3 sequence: CATSRSPNEKLFF. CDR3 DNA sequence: TGTGCCACCAGTAGAAGTCCTAATGAAAAACTGTTTTTT.

CDR3 in amino acids: CASSTRETNTGELFF. The DNA for the CDR3 is TGTGCCAGCAGCACTCGGGAGACGAACACCGGGGAGCTGTTTTTT. This chain uses TRBV9 with TRBJ2-2; D is possibly TRBD2 (6 bases). There are 15 residues in the CDR3. The V gene's germline CDR1 is SGDLS and CDR2 YYNGEE. Deletions cut 4 bases from V and 0 bases from J, with 10 bases between.

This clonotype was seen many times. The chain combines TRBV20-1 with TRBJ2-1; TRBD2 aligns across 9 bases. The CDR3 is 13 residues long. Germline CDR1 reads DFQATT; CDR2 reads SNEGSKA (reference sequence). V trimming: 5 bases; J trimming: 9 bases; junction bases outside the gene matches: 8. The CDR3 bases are TGCAGTGCTCACCGTAGCGGGAGTCTTGAGCAGTTCTTC. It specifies CSAHRSGSLEQFF.

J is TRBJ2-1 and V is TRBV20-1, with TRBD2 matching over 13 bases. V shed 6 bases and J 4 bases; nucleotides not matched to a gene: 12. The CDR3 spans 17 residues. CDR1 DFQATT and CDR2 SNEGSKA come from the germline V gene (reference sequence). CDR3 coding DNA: TGCAGTGCCCTACTGTGGACTAGCGGGAGATCTTACAATGAGCAGTTCTTC. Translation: CSALLWTSGRSYNEQFF.

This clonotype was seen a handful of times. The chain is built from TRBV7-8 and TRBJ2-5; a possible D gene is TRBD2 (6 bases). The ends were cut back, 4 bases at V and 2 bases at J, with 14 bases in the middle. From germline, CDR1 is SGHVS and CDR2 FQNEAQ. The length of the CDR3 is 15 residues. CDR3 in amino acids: CASSYRDLQQETQYF. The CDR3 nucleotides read TGTGCCAGCAGCTATAGGGACTTGCAACAAGAGACCCAGTACTTC.